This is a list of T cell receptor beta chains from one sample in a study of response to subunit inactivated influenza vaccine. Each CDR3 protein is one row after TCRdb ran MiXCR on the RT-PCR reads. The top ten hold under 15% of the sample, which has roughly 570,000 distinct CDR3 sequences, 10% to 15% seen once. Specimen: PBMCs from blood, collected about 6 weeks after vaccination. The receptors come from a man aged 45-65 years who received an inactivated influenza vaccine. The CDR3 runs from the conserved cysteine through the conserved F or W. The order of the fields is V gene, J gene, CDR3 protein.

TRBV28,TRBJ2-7,CASSSGQAALLGGSEQYF
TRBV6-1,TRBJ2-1,CASRPDGSGVSSYNEQFF
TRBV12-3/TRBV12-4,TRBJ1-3,CASSLIGGPGNTIYF
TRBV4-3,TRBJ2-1,CASSQDSVSSYNEQFF
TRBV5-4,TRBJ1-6,CASSIGQGAWSNSPLHF
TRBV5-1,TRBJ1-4,CASSADLIGTTTNEKLFF
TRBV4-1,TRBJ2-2,CASSPPFRGVNTGELFF
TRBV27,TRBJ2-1,CASSFRDTRDEQFF
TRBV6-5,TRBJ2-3,CASTLTASTDTQYF
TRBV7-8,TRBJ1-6,CASSHEVGGGIPLHF
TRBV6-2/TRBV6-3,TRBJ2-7,CATDPGTSGARSSYEQYF
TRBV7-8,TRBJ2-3,CASSFWFSGSTDTQYF
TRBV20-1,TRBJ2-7,CSARKDRGSEYEQYF
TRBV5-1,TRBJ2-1,CASSSDLEKMQFF
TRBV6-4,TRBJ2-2,CASSEAGTGELFF
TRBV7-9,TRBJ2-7,CASSILAGARGEQYF
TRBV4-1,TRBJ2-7,CASSQAGAYYEQYF
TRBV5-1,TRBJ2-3,CASRGEYPTQYF
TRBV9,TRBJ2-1,CASSGREGAYNEQFF
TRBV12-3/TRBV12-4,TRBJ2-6,CAILEGPSSGANVLTF
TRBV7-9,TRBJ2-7,CASSLASGQKAYEQYF
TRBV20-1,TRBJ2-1,CSATLSGRAFNEQFF
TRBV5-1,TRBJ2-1,CASSLAGLAVDEQFF
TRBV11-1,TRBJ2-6,CASSTGQNINPLSGANVLTF
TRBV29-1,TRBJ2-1,CSVELGTGGNEQFF
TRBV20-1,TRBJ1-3,CSARRLTSGNTIYF
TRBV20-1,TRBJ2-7,CSARDLQGASSYEQYF
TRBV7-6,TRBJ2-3,CASTLGGMRRGRNRDTQYF
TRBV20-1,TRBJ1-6,CSARGPYNSPLHF
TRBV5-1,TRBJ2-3,CASSLGQANTDTQYF
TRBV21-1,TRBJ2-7,CASSRRGTRDRGREHAYEQYF
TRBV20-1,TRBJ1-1,CSAYRQGASNTEAFF
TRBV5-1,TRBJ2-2,CASSWGQGATGELFF
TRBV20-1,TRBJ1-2,CSAPVWGGYTF
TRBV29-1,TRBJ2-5,CSVDGVWEGKRDRETQYF
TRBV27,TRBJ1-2,CASSLRWTAGIDYGYTF
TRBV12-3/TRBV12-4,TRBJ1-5,CASRSSGSSNQPQHF
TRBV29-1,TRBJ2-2,CSVAAGSNTGELFF
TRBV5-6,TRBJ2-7,CASSRGRYSYEQYF
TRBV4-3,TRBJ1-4,CASSHPRVQGATNEKLFF
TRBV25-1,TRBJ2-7,CASSPWGELGEQYF
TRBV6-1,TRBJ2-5,CASSERLQETQYF
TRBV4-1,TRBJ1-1,CASSQDINHTEAFF
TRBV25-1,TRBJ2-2,CASSEYTGELFF
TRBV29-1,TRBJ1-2,CSVWRTNAVNYGYTF
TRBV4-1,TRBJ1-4,CASSQDRGVREKLFF
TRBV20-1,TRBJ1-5,CSAKGQLRQPQHF
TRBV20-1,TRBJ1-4,CSARTVDEKLFF
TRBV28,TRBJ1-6,CASRDLDSPLHF